The entry below describes one TCR beta chain. There are 15 residues in the CDR3. Looked up from germline, CDR1 is SGHRS and CDR2 is YFSETQ. Unmatched junction bases numbered 6, after V lost 2 bases and J lost 4 bases. These data belong to a study of Graves' ophthalmopathy and Graves' hyperthyroidism. For repertoire sequencing, the TCR beta CDR3 regions were amplified from RNA transcripts. An opening RT-PCR round employed HTBI primers and preceded a second-round multiplex PCR. TCRdb re-called the multiplex PCR reads with MiXCR, one entry per CDR3 protein. The profile shows 360,000 or so distinct CDR3 sequences, 15% to 20% of them singletons.

The rearrangement joins TRBV5-1 to TRBJ2-5, with 9 bases matching TRBD1. What was sequenced was peripheral blood. This receptor was identified in a woman in her late teens or twenties with Graves' ophthalmopathy. The CDR3 protein is CASSFTQGAGETQYF. As DNA, the CDR3 is TGCGCCAGCAGCTTCACACAGGGGGCGGGAGAGACCCAGTACTTC.